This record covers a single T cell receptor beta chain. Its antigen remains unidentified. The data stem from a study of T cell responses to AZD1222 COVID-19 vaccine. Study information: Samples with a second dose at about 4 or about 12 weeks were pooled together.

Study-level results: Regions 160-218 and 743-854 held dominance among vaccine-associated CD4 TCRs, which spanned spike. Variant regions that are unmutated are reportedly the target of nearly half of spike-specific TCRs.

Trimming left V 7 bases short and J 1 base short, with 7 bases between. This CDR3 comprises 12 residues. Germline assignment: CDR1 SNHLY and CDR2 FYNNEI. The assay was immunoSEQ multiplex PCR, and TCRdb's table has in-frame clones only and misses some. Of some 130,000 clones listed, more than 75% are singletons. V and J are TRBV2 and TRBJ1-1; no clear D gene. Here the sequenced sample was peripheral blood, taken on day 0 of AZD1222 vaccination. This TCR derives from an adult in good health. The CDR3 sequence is CASKWGNTEAFF. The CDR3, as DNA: TGTGCCAGCAAGTGGGGGAACACTGAAGCTTTCTTT. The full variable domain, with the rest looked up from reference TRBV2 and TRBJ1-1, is EPEVTQTPSHQVTQMGQEVILRCVPISNHLYFYWYRQILGQKVEFLVSFYNNEISEKSEIFDDQFSVERPDGSNFTLKIRSTKLEDSAMYFCASKWGNTEAFFGQGTRLTVV.